This T cell receptor (beta chain) was documented in a study of control samples from healthy donors and cancer patients. Clones were read by immunoSEQ multiplex PCR, and TCRdb kept only the in-frame ones, dropping some. Counted here are fewer than 80,000 clones, 90% occurring once; the ten biggest clones make up about 6.5%. With 6 bases removed from V and 0 bases from J, the gap between germline ends came to 6 bases. The germline V gene has CDR1 KGHSH and CDR2 LQKENI. The length of the CDR3 is 13 residues. The clonotype originates from a man aged 55 to 69 with colorectal cancer. The sequenced material came from PBMCs. The rearrangement uses TRBV18 and TRBJ1-5; D is unclear. The CDR3 loop reads CASSSDSNQPQHF. CDR3 nucleotide sequence: TGTGCCAGCTCGAGCGATAGCAATCAGCCCCAGCATTTT. The full variable domain, with the rest looked up from reference TRBV18 and TRBJ1-5, is NAGVMQNPRHLVRRRGQEARLRCSPMKGHSHVYWYRQLPEEGLKFMVYLQKENIIDESGMPKERFSAEFPKEGPSILRIQQVVRGDSAAYFCASSSDSNQPQHFGDGTRLSIL.